The present T cell receptor beta chain was sequenced within a study of T cells in Graves' hyperthyroidism and ophthalmopathy. V was clipped by 8 bases and J by 3 bases, with 14 bases between them. Germline CDR1 MNHNY, CDR2 SVGAGI (reference sequence). This CDR3 has 14 amino acids. In its sample, this clonotype was seen a few times. Researchers amplified the TCR beta CDR3 regions from RNA transcripts. Initially, a first-round RT-PCR of the TCR CDR3 employed the HTBI primer set. TCRdb used MiXCR to reprocess the multiplex PCR reads, holding one entry per CDR3 protein. This table has approximately 870,000 distinct CDR3 sequences, 38% appearing once.

Sequenced material: blood. The chain couples TRBV6-6 to TRBJ1-5, with a tentative D call TRBD1 (5 bases). The TCR originated in a man younger than 35 with Graves' hyperthyroidism. The CDR3 bases are TGTGCCAGCCAACGTGGGACCCTCAATCAGCCCCAGCATTTT. The encoded protein is CASQRGTLNQPQHF.